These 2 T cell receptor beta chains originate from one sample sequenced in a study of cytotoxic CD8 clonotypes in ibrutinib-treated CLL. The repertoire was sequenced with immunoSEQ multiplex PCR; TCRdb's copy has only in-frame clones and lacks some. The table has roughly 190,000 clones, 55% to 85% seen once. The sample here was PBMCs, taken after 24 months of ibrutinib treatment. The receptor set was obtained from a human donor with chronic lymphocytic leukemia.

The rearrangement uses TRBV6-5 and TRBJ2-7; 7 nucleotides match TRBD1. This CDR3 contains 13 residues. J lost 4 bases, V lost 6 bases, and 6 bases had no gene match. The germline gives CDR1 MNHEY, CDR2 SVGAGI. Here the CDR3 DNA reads TGTGCCAGCAGCAGCGACAGGGCGTACGAGCAGTACTTC. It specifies CASSSDRAYEQYF.

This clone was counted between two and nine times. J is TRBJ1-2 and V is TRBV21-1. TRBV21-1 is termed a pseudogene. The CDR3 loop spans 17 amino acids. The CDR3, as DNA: TGTGCCAGCAGCAACCCCCGGGGGCGAATCCCTAACTATGGCTACACCTTC. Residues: CASSNPRGRIPNYGYTF.